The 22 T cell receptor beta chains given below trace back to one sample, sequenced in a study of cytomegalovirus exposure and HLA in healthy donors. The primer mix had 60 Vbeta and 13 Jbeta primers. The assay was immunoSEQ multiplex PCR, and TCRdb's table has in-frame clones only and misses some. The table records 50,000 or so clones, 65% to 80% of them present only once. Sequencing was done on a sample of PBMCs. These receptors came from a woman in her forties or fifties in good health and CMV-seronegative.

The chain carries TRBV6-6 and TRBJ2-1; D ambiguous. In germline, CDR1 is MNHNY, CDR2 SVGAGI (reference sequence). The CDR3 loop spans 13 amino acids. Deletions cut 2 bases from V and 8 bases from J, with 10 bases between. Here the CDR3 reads CASSYPNRDEQFF. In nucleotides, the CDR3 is TGTGCCAGCAGTTACCCAAACCGGGATGAGCAGTTCTTC.

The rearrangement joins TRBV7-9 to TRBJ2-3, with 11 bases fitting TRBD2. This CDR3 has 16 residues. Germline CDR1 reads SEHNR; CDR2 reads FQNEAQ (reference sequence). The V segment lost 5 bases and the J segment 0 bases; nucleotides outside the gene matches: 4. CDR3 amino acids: CASSISGRASTDTQYF. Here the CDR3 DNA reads TGTGCCAGCAGCATTAGCGGGAGGGCCAGCACAGATACGCAGTATTTT.

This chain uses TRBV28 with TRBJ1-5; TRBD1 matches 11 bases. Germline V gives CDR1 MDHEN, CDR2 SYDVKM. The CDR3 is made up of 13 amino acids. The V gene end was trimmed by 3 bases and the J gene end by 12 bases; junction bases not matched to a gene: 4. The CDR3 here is CASSFGDRGVQHF. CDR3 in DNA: TGTGCCAGCAGTTTCGGGGACAGGGGGGTCCAGCATTTT. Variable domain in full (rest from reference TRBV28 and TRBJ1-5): DVKVTQSSRYLVKRTGEKVFLECVQDMDHENMFWYRQDPGLGLRLIYFSYDVKMKEKGDIPEGYSVSREKKERFSLILESASTNQTSMYLCASSFGDRGVQHFGDGTRLSIL.

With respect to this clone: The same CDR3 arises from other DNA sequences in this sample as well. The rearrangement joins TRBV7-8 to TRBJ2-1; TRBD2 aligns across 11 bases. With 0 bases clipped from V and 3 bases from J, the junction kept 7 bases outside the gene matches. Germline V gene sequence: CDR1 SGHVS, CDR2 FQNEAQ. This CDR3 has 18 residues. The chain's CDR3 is CASSLALASGGLYNEQFF. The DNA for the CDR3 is TGTGCCAGCAGCTTAGCGCTGGCTAGCGGGGGGCTCTACAATGAGCAGTTCTTC. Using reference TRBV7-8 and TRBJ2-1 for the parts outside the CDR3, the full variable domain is GAGVSQSPRYKVAKRGQDVALRCDPISGHVSLFWYQQALGQGPEFLTYFQNEAQLDKSGLPSDRFFAERPEGSVSTLKIQRTQQEDSAVYLCASSLALASGGLYNEQFFGPGTRLTVL.

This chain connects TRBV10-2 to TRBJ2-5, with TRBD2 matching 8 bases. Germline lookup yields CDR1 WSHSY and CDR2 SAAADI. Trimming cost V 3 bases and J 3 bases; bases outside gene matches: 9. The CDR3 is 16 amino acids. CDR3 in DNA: TGCGCCAGCAGTGAAAGGATAGCGGGGACGAAAGAGACCCAGTACTTC. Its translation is CASSERIAGTKETQYF.

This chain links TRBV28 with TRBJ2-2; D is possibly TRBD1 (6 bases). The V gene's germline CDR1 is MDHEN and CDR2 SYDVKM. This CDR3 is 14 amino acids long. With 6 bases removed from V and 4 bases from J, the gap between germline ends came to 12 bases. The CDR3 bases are TGTGCCAGCAGCTCGGGGACACCCACCGGGGAGCTGTTTTTT. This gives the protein CASSSGTPTGELFF.

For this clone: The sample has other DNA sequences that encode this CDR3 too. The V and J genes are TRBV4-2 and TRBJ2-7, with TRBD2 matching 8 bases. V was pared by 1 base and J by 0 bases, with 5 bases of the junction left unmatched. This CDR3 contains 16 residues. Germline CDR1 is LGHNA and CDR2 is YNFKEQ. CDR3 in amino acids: CASSQGGSGSSYEQYF. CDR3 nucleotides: TGTGCCAGCAGCCAAGGGGGGAGCGGGAGCTCCTACGAGCAGTACTTC.

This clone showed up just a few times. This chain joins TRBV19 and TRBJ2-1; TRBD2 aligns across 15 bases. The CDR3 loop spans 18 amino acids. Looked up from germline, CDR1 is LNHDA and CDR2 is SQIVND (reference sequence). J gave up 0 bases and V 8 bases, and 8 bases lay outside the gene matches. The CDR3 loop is CASEPGLAGGSSYNEQFF. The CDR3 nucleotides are TGTGCCAGTGAACCGGGACTAGCGGGGGGAAGCTCCTACAATGAGCAGTTCTTC. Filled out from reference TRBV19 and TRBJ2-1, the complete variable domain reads DGGITQSPKYLFRKEGQNVTLSCEQNLNHDAMYWYRQDPGQGLRLIYYSQIVNDFQKGDIAEGYSVSREKKESFPLTVTSAQKNPTAFYLCASEPGLAGGSSYNEQFFGPGTRLTVL.

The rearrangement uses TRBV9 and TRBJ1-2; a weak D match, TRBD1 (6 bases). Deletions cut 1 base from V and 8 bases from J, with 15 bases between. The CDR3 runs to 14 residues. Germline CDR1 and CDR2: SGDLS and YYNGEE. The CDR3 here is CASSVTPGHGGYTF. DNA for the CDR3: TGTGCCAGCAGCGTAACGCCGGGACATGGAGGCTACACCTTC. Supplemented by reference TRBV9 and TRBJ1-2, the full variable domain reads DSGVTQTPKHLITATGQRVTLRCSPRSGDLSVYWYQQSLDQGLQFLIQYYNGEERAKGNILERFSAQQFPDLHSELNLSSLELGDSALYFCASSVTPGHGGYTFGSGTRLTVV.

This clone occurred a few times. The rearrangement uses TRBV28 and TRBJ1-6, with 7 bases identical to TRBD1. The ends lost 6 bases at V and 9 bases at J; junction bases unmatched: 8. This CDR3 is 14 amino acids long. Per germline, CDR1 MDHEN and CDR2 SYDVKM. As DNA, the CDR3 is TGTGCCAGCAGCCCTACAGGGGTGAGTTCACCCCTCCACTTT. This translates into CASSPTGVSSPLHF.

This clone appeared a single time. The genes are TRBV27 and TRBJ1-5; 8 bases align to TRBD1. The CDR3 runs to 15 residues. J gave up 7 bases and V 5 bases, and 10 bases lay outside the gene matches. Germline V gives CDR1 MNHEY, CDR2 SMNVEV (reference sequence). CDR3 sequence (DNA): TGTGCCAGCAGTCCTTTGACAGGGGTAGGCCAGCCCCAGCATTTT. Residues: CASSPLTGVGQPQHF.

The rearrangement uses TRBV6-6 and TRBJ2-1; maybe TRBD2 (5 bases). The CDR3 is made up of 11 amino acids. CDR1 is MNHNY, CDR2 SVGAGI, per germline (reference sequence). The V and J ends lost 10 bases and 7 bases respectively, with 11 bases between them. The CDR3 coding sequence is TGTGCCACCGGACTGTTGAATGAGCAGTTCTTC. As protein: CATGLLNEQFF.

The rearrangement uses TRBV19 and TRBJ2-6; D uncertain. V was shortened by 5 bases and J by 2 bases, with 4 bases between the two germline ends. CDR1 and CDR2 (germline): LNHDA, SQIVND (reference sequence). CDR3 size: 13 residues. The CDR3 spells CASSGTGANVLTF. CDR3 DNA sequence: TGTGCCAGTAGTGGCACTGGGGCCAACGTCCTGACTTTC.

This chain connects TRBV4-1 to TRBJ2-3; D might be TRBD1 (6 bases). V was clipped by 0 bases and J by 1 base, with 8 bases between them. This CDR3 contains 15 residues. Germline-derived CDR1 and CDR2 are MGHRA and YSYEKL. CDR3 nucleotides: TGCGCCAGCAGCCAAGAGAACAGGGGCACAGATACGCAGTATTTT. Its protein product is CASSQENRGTDTQYF.

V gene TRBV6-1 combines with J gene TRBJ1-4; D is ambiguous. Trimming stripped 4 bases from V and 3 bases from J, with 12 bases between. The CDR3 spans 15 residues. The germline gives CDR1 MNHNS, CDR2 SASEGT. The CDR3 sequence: CASSARHGANEKLFF. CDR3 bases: TGTGCCAGCAGTGCCCGACACGGGGCTAATGAAAAACTGTTTTTT.

CDR3 in DNA: TGTGCCAGCAGGGAGGACGGTAACTATGGCTACACCTTC. It is translated as CASREDGNYGYTF. The chain couples TRBV28 to TRBJ1-2; D remains unclear. V lost 6 bases and J 1 base, leaving 9 bases between the germline ends. Germline lookup yields CDR1 MDHEN and CDR2 SYDVKM. The length of the CDR3 is 13 residues.

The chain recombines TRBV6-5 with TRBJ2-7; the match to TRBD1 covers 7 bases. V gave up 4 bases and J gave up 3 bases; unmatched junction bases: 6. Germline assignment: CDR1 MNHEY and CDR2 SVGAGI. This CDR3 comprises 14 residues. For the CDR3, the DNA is TGTGCCAGCAGTTTACGAGGGGGCCTCTACGAGCAGTACTTC. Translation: CASSLRGGLYEQYF.

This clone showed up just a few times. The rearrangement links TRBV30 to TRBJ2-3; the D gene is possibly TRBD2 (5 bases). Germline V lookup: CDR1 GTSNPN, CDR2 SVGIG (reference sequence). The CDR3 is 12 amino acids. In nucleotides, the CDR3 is TGTGCTTATCAGCGGCGCACAGATACGCAGTATTTT. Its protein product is CAYQRRTDTQYF.

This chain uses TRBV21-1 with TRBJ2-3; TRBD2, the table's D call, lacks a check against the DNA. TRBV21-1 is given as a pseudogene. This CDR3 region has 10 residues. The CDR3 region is CASLINTQYF. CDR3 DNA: TGTGCCAGCCTTATTAATACGCAGTATTTT.

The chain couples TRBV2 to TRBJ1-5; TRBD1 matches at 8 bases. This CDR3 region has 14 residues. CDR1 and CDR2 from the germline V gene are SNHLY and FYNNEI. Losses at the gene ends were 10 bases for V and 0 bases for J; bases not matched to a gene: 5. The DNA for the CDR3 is TGTGCCATTCGACAGGGGAATAGCAATCAGCCCCAGCATTTT. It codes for CAIRQGNSNQPQHF.

CDR3 amino acids: CSVARANEQFF. The CDR3 DNA follows: TGCAGCGTTGCCAGGGCCAATGAGCAGTTCTTC. The chain couples TRBV29-1 to TRBJ2-1, with D maybe TRBD1 (5 bases). CDR1 is SQVTM, CDR2 ANQGSEA, per germline. The V and J ends lost 4 bases and 6 bases respectively, with 7 bases between them. The CDR3 sequence is 11 residues long.

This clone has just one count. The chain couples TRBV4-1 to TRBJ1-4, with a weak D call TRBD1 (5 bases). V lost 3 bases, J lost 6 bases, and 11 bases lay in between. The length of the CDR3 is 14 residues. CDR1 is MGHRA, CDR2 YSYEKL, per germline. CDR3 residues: CASSQGLGDEKLFF. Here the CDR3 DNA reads TGCGCCAGCAGCCAGGGTTTAGGGGATGAAAAACTGTTTTTT.